This note documents a single T cell receptor beta chain sequence. This record belongs to a study of human T cells and chemical hapten exposure. Time point defined: healthy volunteer bleed at 2 weeks. Whole blood that had not been fractionated was the source of extracted total RNA. The CDR3 length is 14 residues. V was trimmed by 3 bases and J by 3 bases, leaving 10 bases between them. TCRdb fed the RACE reads into MiXCR, producing one record per CDR3 protein. Of roughly 130,000 distinct CDR3 sequences in the sample, about 9% were seen once. The sequenced material came from whole blood. This rearrangement joins TRBV12-3 or TRBV12-4 to TRBJ2-3; D is ambiguous. The receptor comes from a male donor in good health. Some clones in this sample may be carry-over from other donors' samples. The DNA for the CDR3 is TGTGCCAGCAGTTTCAGGCCGGCTACAGATACGCAGTATTTT. Amino acid sequence: CASSFRPATDTQYF.